This TCR beta chain comes out of a study of post-analysis software for immune sequencing data. Study details: Patients with relapsing-remitting, secondary progressive and progressive-relapsing multiple sclerosis courses were all represented.

The CDR3 is 14 residues long. The V gene's germline CDR1 is PRHDT and CDR2 FYEKMQ (reference sequence). V dropped 0 bases and J dropped 4 bases, with 10 bases sitting between them. General observations from the study: Controls had lower frequencies than patients of about 5 TRBV segments, which included TRBV5-6, TRBV5-1 and TRBV20-1.

Carried by the TCR beta cDNA libraries were unique molecular identifiers. T cells numbering roughly 1 to 10 million yielded 450,000 to 600,000 cDNA molecules. TCRdb reanalysed the PCR reads using MiXCR and keeps one entry per CDR3 protein. The sample includes about 430,000 distinct CDR3 sequences, 35% to 45% of them seen just once. This clonotype turned up a few times. Antigen: not known. This clonotype was sampled from a girl aged 2 to 9 with multiple sclerosis. The chain couples TRBV13 to TRBJ2-7; the D gene is possibly TRBD2 (5 bases). The specimen was blood. CDR3 nucleotide sequence: TGTGCCAGCAGCTTAGGGGTTTCGGGATACGAGCAGTACTTC. Encoded protein: CASSLGVSGYEQYF. Combining the CDR3 with reference TRBV13 and TRBJ2-7 gives the whole variable domain AAGVIQSPRHLIKEKRETATLKCYPIPRHDTVYWYQQGPGQDPQFLISFYEKMQSDKGSIPDRFSAQQFSDYHSELNMSSLELGDSALYFCASSLGVSGYEQYFGPGTRLTVT.